The sequence of this T cell receptor (beta chain) was determined in a study of response to subunit inactivated influenza vaccine. Points from the study as a whole: T cells newly recruited by each seasonal influenza vaccination are few, the authors suggested.

Points on this clonotype: Its antigen is not identified.

TCRdb used MiXCR to reprocess the RT-PCR reads, holding one entry per CDR3 protein. Counted here are about 700,000 distinct CDR3 sequences, around 15% occurring once; the ten biggest clones make up approximately 7.6%. Germline-derived CDR1 and CDR2 are SNHLY and FYNNEI. J was trimmed by 5 bases and V by 6 bases; bases with no gene match: 8. The CDR3 runs 15 residues. The material was PBMCs from blood, obtained approximately 15 days before vaccination. The sequence derives from a man aged 45-65 years who received an inactivated influenza vaccine. This chain links TRBV2 with TRBJ1-4, with TRBD1 identical over 8 bases. CDR3 sequence reads: CASSATGGNNEKLFF. In DNA, the CDR3 is TGTGCCAGCAGCGCTACAGGGGGTAACAATGAAAAACTGTTTTTT.